One and the same sample provided the 27 T cell receptor beta chains below, sequenced in a study of regulatory T cells in long-lasting Graves disease. Time point indicated: newly diagnosed GD, antithyroid drugs for less than 3 months. Extracted PBMC RNA gave rise to the TCR library. The TCR beta library used iRepertoire HTBI primers with Arm-PCR amplification of CDR3. TCRdb independently ran MiXCR on the multiplex PCR reads; one entry per CDR3 protein. The sample yields more than 400,000 distinct CDR3 sequences, roughly 17% seen once. This sample also appeared in a second study, on T cells in Graves' hyperthyroidism and ophthalmopathy.

Sequencing was performed on peripheral blood mononuclear cells (PBMCs), taken at new diagnosis, from a patient treated with antithyroid drugs. The receptor source for this set is a middle-aged man with Graves disease.

This clonotype was counted ten times or more. The CDR3 DNA sequence: TGTGCCAGCAGCCAAAGCGGGAGGGATTTCCCGGAGCAGTTCTTC. This gives the protein CASSQSGRDFPEQFF. The chain links TRBV6-1 to TRBJ2-1; 10 bases align to TRBD2. V shed 6 bases, J shed 10 bases, and the junction held 12 bases outside the gene matches. The CDR3 covers 15 residues. Germline values: CDR1 MNHNS, CDR2 SASEGT.

The chain combines TRBV10-3 with TRBJ2-1; unclear D gene. V lost 5 bases and J 5 bases, leaving 4 bases between the germline ends. This CDR3 has 11 amino acids. The germline V gene encodes CDR1 ENHRY and CDR2 SYGVKD. DNA of the CDR3: TGTGCCATCAGTCGTGACAATGAGCAGTTCTTC. It specifies CAISRDNEQFF.

There are many counts of this clonotype. The J gene is TRBJ2-5, the V gene TRBV2; 9 bases align to TRBD2. The CDR3 runs 15 residues. Germline values: CDR1 SNHLY, CDR2 FYNNEI. The trim removed 5 bases at V and 5 bases at J, leaving 9 bases unmatched. The CDR3 protein is CASSPGTSSRETQYF. CDR3 DNA sequence: TGTGCCAGCAGTCCCGGGACTAGCTCCCGGGAGACCCAGTACTTC.

This clonotype was picked up a small number of times. The chain has TRBV10-3 and TRBJ2-3, with TRBD1 matching 9 bases. After removal of 5 bases from V and 2 bases from J, the junction contained 5 bases not matched to a gene. The V gene's germline CDR1 is ENHRY and CDR2 SYGVKD. The CDR3 spans 15 residues. The CDR3: CAISWTGEFTDTQYF. The DNA for the CDR3 is TGTGCCATCAGTTGGACAGGGGAGTTCACAGATACGCAGTATTTT.

This clonotype was recorded at least ten times. This chain joins TRBV7-3 and TRBJ2-1, with 15 bases that match TRBD2. This CDR3 is built from 18 residues. The J segment lost 10 bases and the V segment lost 4 bases, leaving 14 bases of the junction unmatched. Germline CDR1 reads SGHTA; CDR2 reads FQGTGA. The CDR3 spells CASSSFPRTSGRAGEQFF. CDR3 in DNA: TGTGCCAGCAGCTCCTTCCCCCGGACTAGCGGGAGGGCGGGGGAGCAGTTCTTC.

This clonotype appeared many times. The gene calls are TRBV18 and TRBJ2-7; no reliable D call. There are 12 residues in the CDR3. V lost 3 bases and J 3 bases, leaving 6 bases between the germline ends. Germline CDR1 and CDR2: KGHSH and LQKENI. In nucleotides, the CDR3 is TGTGCCAGCTCACCGACGGACTACGAGCAGTACTTC. Translated: CASSPTDYEQYF.

Only a few counts were recorded for this clonotype. The V call is TRBV30, the J call TRBJ2-5; perhaps TRBD1 as D (6 bases). The CDR3 runs 14 residues. V lost 0 bases to trimming and J lost 5 bases, with 13 bases between them. Germline-derived CDR1 and CDR2 are GTSNPN and SVGIG (reference sequence). The chain's CDR3 is CAWSVGQGRETQYF. CDR3 bases: TGTGCCTGGAGTGTAGGTCAGGGGCGCGAGACCCAGTACTTC.

This clonotype has ten or more counts. The V gene is TRBV7-2, the J gene TRBJ2-1; D possibly corresponds to TRBD2 (5 bases). CDR3 size: 15 residues. Trimming removed 4 bases at V and 5 bases at J, with 15 bases between. The germline V gene encodes CDR1 SGHTA and CDR2 FQGNSA. CDR3 coding DNA: TGTGCCAGCAGCTCGCAGGCTAGCTCTCACAATGAGCAGTTCTTC. The encoded protein is CASSSQASSHNEQFF. Supplemented by reference TRBV7-2 and TRBJ2-1, the full variable domain reads GAGVSQSPSNKVTEKGKDVELRCDPISGHTALYWYRQSLGQGLEFLIYFQGNSAPDKSGLPSDRFSAERTGGSVSTLTIQRTQQEDSAVYLCASSSQASSHNEQFFGPGTRLTVL.

This clonotype was counted between two and nine times. The junction departs from the called germline gene at one end, perhaps through a read error. This chain joins TRBV11-2 and TRBJ2-7; TRBD2 agrees at 7 bases. CDR1 is SGHAT and CDR2 is FQNNGV in the germline V gene. This CDR3 comprises 16 residues. The CDR3 protein is CASSLDPGRASDEQYF. CDR3 coding DNA: TGTGCCAGCAGCTTAGATCCGGGGAGGGCCTCCGACGAGCAGTACTTC.

This clonotype was observed at least ten times. V and J are TRBV27 and TRBJ2-1; D perhaps matches TRBD2 (6 bases). Germline CDR1 and CDR2: MNHEY and SMNVEV (reference sequence). V lost 6 bases and J 4 bases, leaving 13 bases between the germline ends. The CDR3 loop spans 14 amino acids. The CDR3 coding sequence is TGTGCCAGCAGCACGCCGGGACTTTACAATGAGCAGTTCTTC. As protein: CASSTPGLYNEQFF.

This clonotype was recorded many times. The chain recombines TRBV29-1 with TRBJ2-3, with D tentatively TRBD2 (5 bases). The germline V gene has CDR1 SQVTM and CDR2 ANQGSEA. Trimming left V 4 bases short and J 0 bases short, with 11 bases between. The CDR3 contains 14 residues. CDR3: CSVGSGASTDTQYF. As DNA, the CDR3 is TGCAGCGTTGGCAGCGGAGCCAGCACAGATACGCAGTATTTT.

The chain carries TRBV4-2 and TRBJ2-3, with D possibly being TRBD2 (6 bases). V lost 6 bases and J lost 0, with 16 bases in between. Germline loops: CDR1 LGHNA, CDR2 YNFKEQ. This CDR3 spans 16 amino acids. The CDR3 region has the DNA TGTGCCAGCAGTCCGGGCGGGACCTACAGCACAGATACGCAGTATTTT. This translates into CASSPGGTYSTDTQYF.

This clonotype was picked up many times. This rearrangement joins TRBV7-9 to TRBJ2-6; possible D gene TRBD1, 5 bases. The CDR3 runs to 16 residues. V was pared by 4 bases and J by 2 bases, with 12 bases between. The germline V gene has CDR1 SEHNR and CDR2 FQNEAQ (reference sequence). CDR3 in DNA: TGTGCCAGCAGCTACCCGGACAAGGCTGGGGCCAACGTCCTGACTTTC. It codes for CASSYPDKAGANVLTF. The entire variable domain, with the rest obtained from reference TRBV7-9 and TRBJ2-6, is as follows: DTGVSQNPRHKITKRGQNVTFRCDPISEHNRLYWYRQTLGQGPEFLTYFQNEAQLEKSRLLSDRFSAERPKGSFSTLEIQRTEQGDSAMYLCASSYPDKAGANVLTFGAGSRLTVL.

The rearrangement uses TRBV19 and TRBJ1-2, with 7 bases fitting TRBD1. Germline assignment: CDR1 LNHDA and CDR2 SQIVND (reference sequence). CDR3 length: 15 amino acids. J was trimmed by 8 bases and V by 0 bases; bases with no gene match: 9. CDR3 nucleotide sequence: TGTGCCAGTAGTATAGATCTATGGACAGGAAAAGGCTACACCTTC. It translates to CASSIDLWTGKGYTF.

This clonotype was seen many times. V gene TRBV30 combines with J gene TRBJ2-1; 10 bases are a match to TRBD1. CDR1 is GTSNPN and CDR2 is SVGIG in the germline V gene (reference sequence). V gave up 7 bases and J gave up 8 bases; unmatched junction bases: 8. The CDR3 extends over 13 amino acids. The CDR3 loop reads CALRQGARDEQFF. The CDR3, as DNA: TGTGCCTTACGACAGGGGGCTAGGGATGAGCAGTTCTTC.

The chain links TRBV7-3 to TRBJ2-3; 9 bases agree with TRBD1. The germline V gene has CDR1 SGHTA and CDR2 FQGTGA. The CDR3 totals 15 residues. J gave up 3 bases and V 5 bases, and 6 bases lay outside the gene matches. DNA for the CDR3: TGTGCCAGCAGCCCCGGACAGGGGAGGACAGATACGCAGTATTTT. Its translation: CASSPGQGRTDTQYF.

The chain uses TRBV12-3 or TRBV12-4 and TRBJ1-5, with 8 bases fitting TRBD1. This CDR3 is built from 13 residues. V was clipped by 6 bases and J by 7 bases; unmatched bases: 5. CDR3 in DNA: TGTGCCAGCAGCGGACAGGGTTGGCAGCCCCAGCATTTT. It yields the protein CASSGQGWQPQHF.

This clonotype was observed at least ten times. J is TRBJ2-1 and V is TRBV12-3 or TRBV12-4, with D possibly being TRBD1 (6 bases). The CDR3 spans 15 residues. V was clipped by 6 bases and J by 0 bases, with 12 bases between them. CDR3 nucleotides: TGTGCCAGCAGGGCAGGGGCTAACTCCTACAATGAGCAGTTCTTC. Translation gives CASRAGANSYNEQFF.

The chain couples TRBV2 to TRBJ2-3, with 13 bases lining up with TRBD2. CDR1 and CDR2 (germline): SNHLY, FYNNEI. The V gene end was trimmed by 6 bases and the J gene end by 3 bases; junction bases not matched to a gene: 6. The CDR3 runs to 16 residues. The CDR3 sequence is CASRRLAGGWTDTQYF. The CDR3 DNA follows: TGTGCCAGCAGGAGACTAGCGGGAGGTTGGACAGATACGCAGTATTTT.

The chain combines TRBV20-1 with TRBJ2-4; possibly TRBD2 for D (5 bases). V lost 1 base to trimming and J lost 3 bases, with 13 bases between them. Germline V gene sequence: CDR1 DFQATT, CDR2 SNEGSKA (reference sequence). The CDR3 is 15 residues long. The chain's CDR3 is CSARALTRDKNIQYF. The CDR3, as DNA: TGCAGTGCTAGAGCCCTAACTAGGGACAAAAACATTCAGTACTTC.

This clonotype has a count of ten or more. This chain uses TRBV10-3 with TRBJ2-2; 10 nucleotides match TRBD2. J gave up 6 bases and V 6 bases, and 10 bases lay outside the gene matches. CDR1 ENHRY and CDR2 SYGVKD come from the germline V gene. CDR3 length: 16 amino acids. The CDR3 DNA reads as TGTGCCATCAGCCTCGGACTAGCGGTCGGCGCCGGGGAGCTGTTTTTT. Translated: CAISLGLAVGAGELFF.

Ten or more counts support this clonotype. J is TRBJ2-7 and V is TRBV30; the match to TRBD1 covers 8 bases. The CDR3 totals 13 residues. Looked up from germline, CDR1 is GTSNPN and CDR2 is SVGIG (reference sequence). V was clipped by 2 bases and J by 4 bases; unmatched bases: 4. CDR3 DNA sequence: TGTGCCTGGAGTTGGACAGGGTCTTACGAGCAGTACTTC. Translating it yields CAWSWTGSYEQYF.

This clonotype was observed at least ten times. This chain connects TRBV20-1 to TRBJ2-1; 7 positions agree with TRBD2. The CDR3 spans 16 residues. Germline CDR1 DFQATT, CDR2 SNEGSKA (reference sequence). J lost 4 bases, V lost 1 base, and 10 bases had no gene match. The CDR3 DNA reads as TGCAGTGCTAGAGGGGTTCTAGCGGAGTCGTACAATGAGCAGTTCTTC. Translated, it gives CSARGVLAESYNEQFF.

This clonotype occurred many times. The CDR3 is CASSAMSGRSSYNEQFF. The CDR3 region has the DNA TGTGCCAGCAGTGCTATGAGCGGGAGGTCGTCCTACAATGAGCAGTTCTTC. The chain has TRBV7-9 and TRBJ2-1; 9 nucleotides match TRBD2. CDR1 and CDR2 (germline): SEHNR, FQNEAQ (reference sequence). CDR3 size: 17 residues. Trimming at V came to 6 bases and at J to 1 base, leaving 10 bases not matched to a gene. Filled out from reference TRBV7-9 and TRBJ2-1, the complete variable domain reads DTGVSQNPRHKITKRGQNVTFRCDPISEHNRLYWYRQTLGQGPEFLTYFQNEAQLEKSRLLSDRFSAERPKGSFSTLEIQRTEQGDSAMYLCASSAMSGRSSYNEQFFGPGTRLTVL.

The V call is TRBV9, the J call TRBJ1-3, with D possibly matching TRBD1 (6 bases). From germline, CDR1 is SGDLS and CDR2 YYNGEE. V dropped 3 bases and J dropped 0 bases, with 19 bases sitting between them. This CDR3 contains 18 residues. CDR3 bases: TGTGCCAGCAGCGAGGGGGTTGGTAGTGCCGGCTCTGGAAACACCATATATTTT. Protein sequence: CASSEGVGSAGSGNTIYF.

This clonotype was picked up many times. The chain uses TRBV7-9 and TRBJ2-7, with 7 bases lining up with TRBD1. V dropped 3 bases and J dropped 3; count of bases not matched to a gene: 14. Germline lookup yields CDR1 SEHNR and CDR2 FQNEAQ (reference sequence). CDR3 length equals 17 residues. CDR3 DNA sequence: TGTGCCAGCAGCTTCCCGCATGTGGGACAGAATTTCTACGAGCAGTACTTC. Encoded protein: CASSFPHVGQNFYEQYF.

At least ten counts were recorded for this clonotype. The rearrangement uses TRBV20-1 and TRBJ2-7, with 9 positions matching TRBD2. The germline V gene encodes CDR1 DFQATT and CDR2 SNEGSKA (reference sequence). The CDR3 is 16 amino acids. Unmatched junction bases numbered 6, after V lost 0 bases and J lost 0 bases. Here the CDR3 reads CSARDPLAGSSYEQYF. For the CDR3, the DNA is TGCAGTGCTAGAGATCCCCTAGCGGGGAGCTCCTACGAGCAGTACTTC.